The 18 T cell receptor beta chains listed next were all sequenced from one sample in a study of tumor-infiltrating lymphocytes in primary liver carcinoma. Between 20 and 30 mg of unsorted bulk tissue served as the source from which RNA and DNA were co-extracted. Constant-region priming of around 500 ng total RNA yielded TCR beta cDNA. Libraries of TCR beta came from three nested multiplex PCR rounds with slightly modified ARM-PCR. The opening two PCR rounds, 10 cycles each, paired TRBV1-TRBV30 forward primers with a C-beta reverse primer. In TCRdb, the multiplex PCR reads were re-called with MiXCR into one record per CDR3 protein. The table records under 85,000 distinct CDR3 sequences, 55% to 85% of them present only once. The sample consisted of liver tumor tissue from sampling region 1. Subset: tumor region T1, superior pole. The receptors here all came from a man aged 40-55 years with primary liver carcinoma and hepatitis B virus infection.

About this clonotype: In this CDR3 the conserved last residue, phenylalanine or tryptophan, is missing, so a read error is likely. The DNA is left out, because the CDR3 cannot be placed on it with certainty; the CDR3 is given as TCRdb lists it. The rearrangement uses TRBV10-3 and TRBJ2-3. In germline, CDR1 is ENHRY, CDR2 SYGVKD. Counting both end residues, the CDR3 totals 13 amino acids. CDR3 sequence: CAISEDATDTHYV.

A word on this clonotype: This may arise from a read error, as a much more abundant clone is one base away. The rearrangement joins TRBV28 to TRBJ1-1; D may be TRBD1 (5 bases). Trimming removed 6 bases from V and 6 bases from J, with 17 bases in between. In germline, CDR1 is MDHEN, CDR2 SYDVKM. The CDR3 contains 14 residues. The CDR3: CASSGGFPRAEAFF. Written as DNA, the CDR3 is TGTGCCAGCAGCGGGGGGTTCCCGAGGGCTGAAGCTTTCTTT.

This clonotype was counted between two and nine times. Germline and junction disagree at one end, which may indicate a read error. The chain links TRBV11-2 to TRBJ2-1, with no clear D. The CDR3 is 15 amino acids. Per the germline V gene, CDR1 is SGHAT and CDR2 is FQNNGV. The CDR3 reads CANSSVSLSNNEQFF. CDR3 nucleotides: TGTGCCAACAGCTCGGTGTCCCTTAGCAACAATGAGCAGTTCTTC.

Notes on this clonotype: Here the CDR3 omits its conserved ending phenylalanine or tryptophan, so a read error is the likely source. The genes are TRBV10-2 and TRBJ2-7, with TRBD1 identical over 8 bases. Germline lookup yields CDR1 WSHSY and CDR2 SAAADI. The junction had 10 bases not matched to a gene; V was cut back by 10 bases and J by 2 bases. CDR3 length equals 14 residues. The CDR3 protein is CAISGQGPPYEQYL. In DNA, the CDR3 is TGCGCCATTTCCGGACAGGGACCCCCCTACGAGCAGTACCTC.

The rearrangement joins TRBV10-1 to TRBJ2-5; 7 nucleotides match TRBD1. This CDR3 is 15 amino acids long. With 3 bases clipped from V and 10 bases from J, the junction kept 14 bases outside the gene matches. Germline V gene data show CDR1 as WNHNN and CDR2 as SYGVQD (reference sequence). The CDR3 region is CASSEGTATGRVQYF. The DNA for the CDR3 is TGCGCCAGCAGTGAAGGGACAGCGACTGGTAGGGTCCAGTACTTC.

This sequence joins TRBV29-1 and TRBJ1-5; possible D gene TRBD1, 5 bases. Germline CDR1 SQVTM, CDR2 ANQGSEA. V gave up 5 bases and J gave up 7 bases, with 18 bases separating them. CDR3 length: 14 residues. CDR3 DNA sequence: TGCAGCGTTCGAGGGGTAGGGTTGGAACAGCCCCAGCATTTT. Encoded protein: CSVRGVGLEQPQHF.

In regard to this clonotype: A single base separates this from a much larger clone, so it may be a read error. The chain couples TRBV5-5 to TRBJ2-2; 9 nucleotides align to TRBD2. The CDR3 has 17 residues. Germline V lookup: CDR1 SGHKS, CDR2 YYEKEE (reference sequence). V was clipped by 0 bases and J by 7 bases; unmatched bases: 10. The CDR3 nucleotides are TGTGCCAGCAGCTTGGCCCCTAGCGGGATTGGGAACGGGGAGCTGTTTTTT. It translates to CASSLAPSGIGNGELFF.

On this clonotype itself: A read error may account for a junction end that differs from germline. The chain's CDR3 is CASNFRLAGDFNEQFF. The CDR3, as DNA: TGTGCAAGCAACTTTCGACTTGCGGGAGATTTCAATGAGCAGTTCTTC. V is TRBV11-2 and J is TRBJ2-1, with 7 bases that match TRBD2. The CDR3 is made up of 16 amino acids. Germline V gives CDR1 SGHAT, CDR2 FQNNGV.

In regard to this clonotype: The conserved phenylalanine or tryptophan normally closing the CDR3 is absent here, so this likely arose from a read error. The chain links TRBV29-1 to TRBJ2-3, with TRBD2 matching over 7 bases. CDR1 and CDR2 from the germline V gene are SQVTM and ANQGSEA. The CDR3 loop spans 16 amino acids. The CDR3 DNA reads TGCAGTGTTGACGGAGAAGCGGGAATTTTCGCAGATACTCAGTATTAT. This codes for CSVDGEAGIFADTQYY.

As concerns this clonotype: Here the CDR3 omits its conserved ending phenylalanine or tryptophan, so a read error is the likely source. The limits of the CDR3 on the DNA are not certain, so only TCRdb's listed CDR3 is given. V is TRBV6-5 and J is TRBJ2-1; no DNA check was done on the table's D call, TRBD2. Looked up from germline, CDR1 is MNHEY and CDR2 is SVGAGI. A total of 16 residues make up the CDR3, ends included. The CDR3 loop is CASSGLAGGQGNEQFL.

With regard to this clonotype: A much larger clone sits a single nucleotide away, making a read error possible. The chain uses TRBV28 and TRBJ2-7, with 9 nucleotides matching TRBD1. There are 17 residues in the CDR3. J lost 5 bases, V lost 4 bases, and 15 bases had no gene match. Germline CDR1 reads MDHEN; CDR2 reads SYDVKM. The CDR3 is CASSSGQGGTAVNEQYF. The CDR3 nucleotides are TGTGCCAGCAGTTCGGGACAGGGCGGGACTGCGGTGAACGAGCAGTACTTC.

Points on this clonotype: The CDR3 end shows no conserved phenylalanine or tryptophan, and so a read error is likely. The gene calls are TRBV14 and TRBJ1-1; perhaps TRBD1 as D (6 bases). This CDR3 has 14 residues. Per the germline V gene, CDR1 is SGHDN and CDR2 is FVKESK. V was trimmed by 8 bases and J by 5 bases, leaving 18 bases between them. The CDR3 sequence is CASCPTRGGTEAFI. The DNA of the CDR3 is TGTGCCAGCTGCCCCACCAGGGGAGGAACTGAAGCTTTCATT.

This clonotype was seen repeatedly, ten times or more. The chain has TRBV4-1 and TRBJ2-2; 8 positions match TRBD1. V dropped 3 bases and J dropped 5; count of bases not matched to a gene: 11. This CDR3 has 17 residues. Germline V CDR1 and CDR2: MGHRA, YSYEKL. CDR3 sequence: CASSHLFQTGDTGELFF. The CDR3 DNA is TGCGCCAGCAGCCATTTATTTCAGACAGGGGATACCGGGGAGCTGTTTTTT.

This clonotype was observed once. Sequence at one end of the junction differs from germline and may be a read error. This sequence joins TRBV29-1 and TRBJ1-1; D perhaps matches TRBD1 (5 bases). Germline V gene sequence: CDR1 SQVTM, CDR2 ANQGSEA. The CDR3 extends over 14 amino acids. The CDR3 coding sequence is TGCAGGGTTGCAGGGACGGTATTGAACATTGAAGCTTTCTTT. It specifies CRVAGTVLNIEAFF.

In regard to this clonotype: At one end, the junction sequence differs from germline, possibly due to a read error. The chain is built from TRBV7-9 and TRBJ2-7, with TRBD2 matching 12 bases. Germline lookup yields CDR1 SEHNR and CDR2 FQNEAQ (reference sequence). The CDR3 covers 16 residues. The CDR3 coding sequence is TGTCCCAGCAGTTTGACTAGCGGGAGTATCCCCTATGAGCAGTACTTC. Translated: CPSSLTSGSIPYEQYF.

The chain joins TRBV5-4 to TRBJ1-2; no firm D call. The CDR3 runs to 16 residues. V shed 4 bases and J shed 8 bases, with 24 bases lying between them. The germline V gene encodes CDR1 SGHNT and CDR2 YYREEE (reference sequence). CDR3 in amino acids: CASSTNQWGRDQGYTF. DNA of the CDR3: TGTGCCAGCAGCACTAACCAGTGGGGTCGGGATCAGGGCTACACCTTC.

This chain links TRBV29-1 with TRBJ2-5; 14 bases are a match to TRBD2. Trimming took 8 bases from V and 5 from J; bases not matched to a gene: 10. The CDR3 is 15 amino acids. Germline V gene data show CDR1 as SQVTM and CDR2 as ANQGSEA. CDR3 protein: CSPGLAGGLGETQYF. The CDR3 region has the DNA TGCAGCCCAGGACTAGCGGGAGGACTGGGTGAGACCCAGTACTTC.

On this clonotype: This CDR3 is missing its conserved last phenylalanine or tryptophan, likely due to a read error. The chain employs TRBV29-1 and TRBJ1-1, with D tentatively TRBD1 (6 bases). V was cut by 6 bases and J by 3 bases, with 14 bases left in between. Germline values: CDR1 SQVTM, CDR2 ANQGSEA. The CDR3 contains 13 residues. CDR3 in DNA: TGCAGCGTGTCACAGGGTGGAGACACTGAAGCTTTCTAT. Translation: CSVSQGGDTEAFY.